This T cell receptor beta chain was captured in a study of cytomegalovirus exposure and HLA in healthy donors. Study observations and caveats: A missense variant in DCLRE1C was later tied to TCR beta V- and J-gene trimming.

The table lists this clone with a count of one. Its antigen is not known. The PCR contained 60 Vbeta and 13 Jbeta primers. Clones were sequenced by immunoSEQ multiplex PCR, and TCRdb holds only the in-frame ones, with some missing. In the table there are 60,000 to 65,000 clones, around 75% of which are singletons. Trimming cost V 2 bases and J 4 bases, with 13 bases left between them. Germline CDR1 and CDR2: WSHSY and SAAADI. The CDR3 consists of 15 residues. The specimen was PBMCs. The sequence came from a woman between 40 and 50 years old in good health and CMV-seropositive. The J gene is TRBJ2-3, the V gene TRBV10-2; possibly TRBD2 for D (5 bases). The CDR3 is CASSETGPRADTQYF. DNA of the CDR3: TGCGCCAGCAGTGAGACCGGGCCGAGGGCAGATACGCAGTATTTT.